This T cell receptor beta chain was captured in a study of T cell repertoires in cytomegalovirus infection (dated by TCRdb to 2018 to 2020). Study-level background: Because public TCR beta signatures pointed to carriage of CMV infection together with the matching HLA type, the HLA type of each donor mattered for the analysis.

This clonotype was recorded a few times. Its binding antigen is unknown. The record has no base qualities; no much larger clone is one base away. Overall results and qualifications from the work: In both this cohort and an independent cohort of under 450 donors, the cumulative frequency of public TCR beta family members distinguished carriers of CMV infection plus the relevant HLA type. The ex vivo response was dominated by HLA-C-restricted CMV-specific TCR beta clonotypes, which also provided the single most frequent clonotype in two of eight donors.

The sequencer listed for this sample is Illumina HiSeq 1500. TCRdb trimmed public reads at Q25 via fastp, called clones via MiXCR and kept in-frame beta chains. Every entry covers one CDR3 protein and lists the most common genes and DNA from its rows. The sample table holds roughly 130,000 distinct CDR3 sequences, of which about 10% were seen once. Of the sample, 10% is held by the ten largest clones. The TCR sequence derives from a human donor in good health (CMV status not recorded). Some clones in this sample may be carry-over from other donors' samples. Sequencing was carried out using PBMCs.

The DNA is as follows: TGTGCCAGCAGTTTACAGGGCACTGAAGCTTTCTTT. Translation gives CASSLQGTEAFF. The chain is encoded by TRBV28 joined to TRBJ1-1, with TRBD1 perhaps the D gene, on 5 matching bases. From the cysteine up to the phenylalanine, the CDR3 has a length of 12 residues. Of the read, only the CDR3 DNA is kept; its 36 bases are in frame from base 1. V is cut by 2 bases and J by 4 bases, and the space between the germline ends is 5 bases. CDR1 and CDR2 were assigned from the germline V gene as MDHEN and SYDVKM. The reference TRBV28 and TRBJ1-1 proteins fill in what lies around the CDR3, so the full variable domain reads DVKVTQSSRYLVKRTGEKVFLECVQDMDHENMFWYRQDPGLGLRLIYFSYDVKMKEKGDIPEGYSVSREKKERFSLILESASTNQTSMYLCASSLQGTEAFFGQGTRLTVV.